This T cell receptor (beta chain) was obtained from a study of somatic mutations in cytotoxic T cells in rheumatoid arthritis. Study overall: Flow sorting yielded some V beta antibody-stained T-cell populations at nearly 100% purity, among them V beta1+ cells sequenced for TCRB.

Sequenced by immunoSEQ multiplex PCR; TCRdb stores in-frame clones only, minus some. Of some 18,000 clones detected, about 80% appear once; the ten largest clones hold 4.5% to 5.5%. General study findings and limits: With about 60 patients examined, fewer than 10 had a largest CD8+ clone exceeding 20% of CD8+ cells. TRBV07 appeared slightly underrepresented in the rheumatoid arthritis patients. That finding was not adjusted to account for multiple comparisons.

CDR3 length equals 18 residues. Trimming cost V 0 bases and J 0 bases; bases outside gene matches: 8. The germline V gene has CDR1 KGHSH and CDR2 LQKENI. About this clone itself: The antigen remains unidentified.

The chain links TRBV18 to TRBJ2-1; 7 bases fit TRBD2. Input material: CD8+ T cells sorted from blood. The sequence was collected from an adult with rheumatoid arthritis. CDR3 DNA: TGTGCCAGCTCACCACCCCTTCGGGGGGTTAGCTCCTACAATGAGCAGTTCTTC. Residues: CASSPPLRGVSSYNEQFF.